A selection of T cell receptor beta chains follows, all from one sample in a study of blood T cell repertoires in COVID-19. Assay: immunoSEQ multiplex PCR; the TCRdb copy retains only in-frame clones and omits some. Among about 370,000 clones, around 87% were seen once, and the ten largest hold around 9.3%. Specimen: peripheral blood. The receptors derive from a woman in her thirties with COVID-19, enrolled during active disease. Each CDR3 is given with its conserved first and last residue. The D gene is left open where the match is weak. Clone size is given for some rows only: seen once, a few or many times, or a class if the clone is expanded.

d_call j_call clone_size v_call cdr3_nt cdr3_aa
TRBD2 TRBJ2-7 - TRBV9 TGTGCCAGCAGCGTAGCGACTAGCGCTAACGAGCAGTACTTC CASSVATSANEQYF
- TRBJ2-5 - TRBV7-2 TGTGCCAGCAGCTTGGGAGACGGAAGAGAGACCCAGTACTTC CASSLGDGRETQYF
- TRBJ1-5 few TRBV5-1 TGCGCCAGCAGCTTGGGAGGGTCTAGCAATCAGCCCCAGCATTTT CASSLGGSSNQPQHF
TRBD2 TRBJ2-3 - TRBV19 TGTGCCAGTAGTGAGGCGGGAGTTCTAGATACGCAGTATTTT CASSEAGVLDTQYF
- TRBJ1-5 - TRBV28 TGTGCCAGCAGAAGTCTTCAGGGTCGTTATAGCAATCAGCCCCAGCATTTT CASRSLQGRYSNQPQHF
- TRBJ2-7 - TRBV2 TGTGCCAGCAGTGATGGCGGTCTCTTCTACGAGCAGTACTTC CASSDGGLFYEQYF
- TRBJ1-5 - TRBV6-2/TRBV6-3 TGTGCCAGCAGTGCTCCTCCGGGGTACTATCAGCCCCAGCATTTT CASSAPPGYYQPQHF
- TRBJ2-7 - TRBV5-1 TGCGCCAGCAGCTTGTTGCAGGGAAGGTCCTACGAGCAGTACTTC CASSLLQGRSYEQYF
TRBD1 TRBJ2-7 - TRBV7-6 TGTGCCAGCAGCTCCTCCGGGACAGGATTTTCGGAGCAGTACTTC CASSSSGTGFSEQYF
- TRBJ2-7 - TRBV4-2 TGTGCCAGCAGCCAGATGAAAGGTGACTCCCCCTACGAGCAGTACTTC CASSQMKGDSPYEQYF
TRBD2 TRBJ2-7 - TRBV5-1 TGCGCCAGCTCCGGGACTAGCGGGAGATACGAGCAGTACTTC CASSGTSGRYEQYF
- TRBJ2-1 - TRBV19 TGTGCCAGTAGTCCTCCTGGAATCGGGACACGGCAGTTCTTC CASSPPGIGTRQFF
TRBD2 TRBJ2-7 - TRBV28 TGTGCCAGCAGTCTCAGACTAGCGGGAGCCTACGAGCAGTACTTC CASSLRLAGAYEQYF
- TRBJ1-1 - TRBV7-8 TGTGCCAGCACCCTAGGCTCTTCTGAAGCTTTCTTT CASTLGSSEAFF
- TRBJ1-5 once TRBV19 TGTGCCAGTAACTCAGGCTTATATCAGCCCCAGCATTTT CASNSGLYQPQHF
TRBD2 TRBJ2-7 - TRBV28 TGTGCCAGCAGCTCGGGGGGAACTGGCGAGCAGTACTTC CASSSGGTGEQYF
- TRBJ2-7 - TRBV10-3 TGTGCCATCAGTGAGTCGAGGTTGGGGGCGGGCGAGCAGTACTTC CAISESRLGAGEQYF
TRBD2 TRBJ2-1 - TRBV11-3 TGTGCCAGCAGCCCGGGACTAGCGGGAGGGAATGAGCAGTTCTTC CASSPGLAGGNEQFF
- TRBJ2-7 - TRBV4-2 TGTGCCAGCAGCTCTCGGGTAGCGAGAGCCTACGAGCAGTACTTC CASSSRVARAYEQYF
- TRBJ1-5 few TRBV5-1 TGCGCCAGCAGCTTGTTGGGGGGGGCGAATCAGCCCCAGCATTTT CASSLLGGANQPQHF
- TRBJ2-3 once TRBV6-5 TGTGCCAGCAGTTTGGCAGGGGATGTAACAGATACGCAGTATTTT CASSLAGDVTDTQYF
- TRBJ1-4 - TRBV9 TGTGCCAGCAGCGTAGCAGGGGCAACTAATGAAAAACTGTTTTTT CASSVAGATNEKLFF
TRBD1 TRBJ2-7 once TRBV4-1 TGCGCCAGCAGCCGTCCCGGGACAGGGTCCCCTGGCGGGCAGTACTTC CASSRPGTGSPGGQYF
- TRBJ2-7 - TRBV18 TGTGCCAGCTCATCCGGGACATCCGAGCAGTACTTC CASSSGTSEQYF
- TRBJ1-1 - TRBV29-1 TGCAGCTCCCGGGACTCCTGGACGGACACTGAAGCTTTCTTT CSSRDSWTDTEAFF
- TRBJ2-5 - TRBV21-1 TGTGCCAGCACCCGGGACAGGGGACTAGCGGGGCTAGCCCAGTACTTC CASTRDRGLAGLAQYF
- TRBJ2-3 - TRBV10-1 TGCGCCAGCAGTGAGTCTGAGGCTACTAGCACAGATACGCAGTATTTT CASSESEATSTDTQYF
TRBD2 TRBJ2-7 - TRBV6-2/TRBV6-3 TGTGCCAGCAGTGATCGACTAGCGGCCTACGAGCAGTACTTC CASSDRLAAYEQYF
- TRBJ1-5 - TRBV7-2 TGTGCCAGCAGCCTAGAGCCCCCCCAGCCCCAGCATTTT CASSLEPPQPQHF
TRBD1 TRBJ1-1 once TRBV5-1 TGCGCCAGCAGCTTGGCCCCACCGGGACAGGGGCATTTCCGACGATTCTTTTCTGAAGCTTTCTTT CASSLAPPGQGHFRRFFSEAFF
TRBD2 TRBJ2-7 few TRBV28 TGTGCCAGCAGGACCTCTAGCGGTAACTACGAGCAGTACTTC CASRTSSGNYEQYF
- TRBJ2-1 - TRBV5-4 TGTGCCAGCAGCTTGGGCGGCAATGAGCAGTTCTTC CASSLGGNEQFF
TRBD1 TRBJ1-1 - TRBV18 TGTGCCAGCCACGGACAGGGAAGTACTGAAGCTTTCTTT CASHGQGSTEAFF
- TRBJ2-7 - TRBV6-2/TRBV6-3 TGTGCCAGCAGTTATTTCCAGGGGCGGCCCTACGAGCAGTACTTC CASSYFQGRPYEQYF
TRBD1 TRBJ2-2 - TRBV5-1 TGCGCCAGCAGCCCCGGGACAGGTAACACCGGGGAGCTGTTTTTT CASSPGTGNTGELFF
- TRBJ2-7 - TRBV10-3 TGTGCCATCAGTGGGCGGGGCGACGAGCAGTACTTC CAISGRGDEQYF
- TRBJ1-5 - TRBV15 TGTGCCACCAGCAGAACCCCTACTCAGCCCCAGCATTTT CATSRTPTQPQHF
- TRBJ2-7 - TRBV27 TGTGCCAGCTCCCGTTCCGTAGCCTCCTACGAGCAGTACTTC CASSRSVASYEQYF
TRBD2 TRBJ2-7 - TRBV6-2/TRBV6-3 TGTGCCAGCAGTTACGTGTTAGCGGGAGAATACGAGCAGTACTTC CASSYVLAGEYEQYF
- TRBJ2-1 once TRBV12-3/TRBV12-4 TGTGCCAGCAGTCGGGACTACAATGAGCAGTTCTTC CASSRDYNEQFF
- TRBJ2-2 once TRBV19 TGTGCCAGTACCTTGATGAGGAACACCGGGGAGCTGTTTTTT CASTLMRNTGELFF
TRBD1 TRBJ2-2 - TRBV6-5 TGTGCCAGCAGTTGGGACAGGGTTAACACCGGGGAGCTGTTTTTT CASSWDRVNTGELFF
TRBD1 TRBJ2-1 once TRBV28 TGTGCCAGCAGTCAAACAGGGGATGAGCAGTTCTTC CASSQTGDEQFF
TRBD2 TRBJ2-3 - TRBV29-1 TGCAGCGTAAGACGCTCCTTAGCGGGAGTGGCAGATACGCAGTATTTT CSVRRSLAGVADTQYF
TRBD1 TRBJ1-5 - TRBV19 TGTGCCAGTAGTCCTATGACAGGGAAGGTTCAGCCCCAGCATTTT CASSPMTGKVQPQHF
TRBD2 TRBJ2-4 - TRBV4-3 TGCGCCAGTAGCCAAGATGGGTCTAGCGGGCGAGCCAGAAACATTCAGTACTTC CASSQDGSSGRARNIQYF
- TRBJ2-2 - TRBV4-2 TGTGCCAGCAGCCAAGATCAGTTCAAGCGGAACACCGGGGAGCTGTTTTTT CASSQDQFKRNTGELFF
TRBD1 TRBJ2-6 - TRBV5-1 TGCGCCAGCAGCCCGACCCAACAGGGGACCTACTCTGGGGCCAACGTCCTGACTTTC CASSPTQQGTYSGANVLTF